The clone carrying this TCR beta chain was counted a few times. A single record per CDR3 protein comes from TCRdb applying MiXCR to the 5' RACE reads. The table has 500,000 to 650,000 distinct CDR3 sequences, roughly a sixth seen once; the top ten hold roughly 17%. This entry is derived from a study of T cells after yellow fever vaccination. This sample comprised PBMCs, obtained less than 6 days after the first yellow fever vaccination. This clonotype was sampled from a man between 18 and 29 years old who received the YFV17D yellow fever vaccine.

The chain's CDR3 is CASSPVLGRGGSGDTQYF. The CDR3 DNA follows: TGTGCCAGCAGCCCTGTCCTGGGCAGGGGAGGGTCGGGCGATACGCAGTATTTT. The gene calls are TRBV11-2 and TRBJ2-3, with D perhaps matching TRBD2 (7 bases). CDR1 SGHAT and CDR2 FQNNGV come from the germline V gene. This CDR3 spans 18 amino acids. V lost 5 bases and J lost 6, with 27 bases in between.